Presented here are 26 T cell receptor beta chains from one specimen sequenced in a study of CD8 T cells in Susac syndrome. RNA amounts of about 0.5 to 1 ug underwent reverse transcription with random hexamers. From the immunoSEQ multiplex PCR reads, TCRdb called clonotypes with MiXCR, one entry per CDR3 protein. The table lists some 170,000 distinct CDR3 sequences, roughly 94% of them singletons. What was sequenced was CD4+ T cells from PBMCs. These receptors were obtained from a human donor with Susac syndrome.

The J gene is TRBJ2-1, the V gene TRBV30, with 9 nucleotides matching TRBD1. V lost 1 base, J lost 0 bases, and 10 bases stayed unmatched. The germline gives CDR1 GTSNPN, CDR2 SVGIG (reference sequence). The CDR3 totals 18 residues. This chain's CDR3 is CAWSAFTRTGASYNEQFF. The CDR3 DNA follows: TGTGCCTGGAGTGCCTTTACAAGGACAGGGGCCTCCTACAATGAGCAGTTCTTC.

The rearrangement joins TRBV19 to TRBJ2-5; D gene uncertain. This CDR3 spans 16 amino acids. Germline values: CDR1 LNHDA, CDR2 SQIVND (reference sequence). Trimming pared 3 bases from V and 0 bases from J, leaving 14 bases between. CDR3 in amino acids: CASSIGAQAYQETQYF. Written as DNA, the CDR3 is TGTGCCAGTAGTATTGGAGCTCAGGCGTACCAAGAGACCCAGTACTTC.

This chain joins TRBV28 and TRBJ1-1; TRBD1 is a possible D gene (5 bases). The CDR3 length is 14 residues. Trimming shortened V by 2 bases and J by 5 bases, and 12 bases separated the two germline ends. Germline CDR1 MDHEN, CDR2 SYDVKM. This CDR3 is CASSLKPGRTEAFF. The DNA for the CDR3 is TGTGCCAGCAGTTTAAAGCCAGGGAGGACTGAAGCTTTCTTT.

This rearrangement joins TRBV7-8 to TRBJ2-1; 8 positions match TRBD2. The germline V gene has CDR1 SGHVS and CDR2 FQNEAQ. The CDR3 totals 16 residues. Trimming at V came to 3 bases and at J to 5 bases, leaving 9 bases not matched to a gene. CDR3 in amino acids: CASSFGRGRTHNEQFF. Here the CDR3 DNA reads TGTGCCAGCAGCTTCGGTCGCGGGAGGACTCACAATGAGCAGTTCTTC.

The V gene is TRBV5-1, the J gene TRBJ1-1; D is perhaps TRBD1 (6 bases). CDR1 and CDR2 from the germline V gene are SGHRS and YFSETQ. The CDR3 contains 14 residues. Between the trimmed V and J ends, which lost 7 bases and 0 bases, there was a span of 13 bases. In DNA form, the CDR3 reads TGCGCCAGCTTCCGGACAGAGATGAACACTGAAGCTTTCTTT. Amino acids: CASFRTEMNTEAFF.

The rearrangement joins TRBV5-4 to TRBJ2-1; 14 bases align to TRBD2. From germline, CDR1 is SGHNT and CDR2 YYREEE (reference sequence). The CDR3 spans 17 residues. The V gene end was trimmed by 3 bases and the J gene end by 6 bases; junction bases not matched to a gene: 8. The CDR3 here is CASSSPGLAGGFNEQFF. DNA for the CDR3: TGTGCCAGCAGCTCACCCGGACTAGCGGGGGGCTTCAATGAGCAGTTCTTC.

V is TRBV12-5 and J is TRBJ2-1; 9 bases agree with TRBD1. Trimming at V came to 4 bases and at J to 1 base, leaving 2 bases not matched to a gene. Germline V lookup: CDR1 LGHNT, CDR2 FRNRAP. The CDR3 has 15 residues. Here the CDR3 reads CASGSGTGSYNEQFF. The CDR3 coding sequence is TGTGCTAGTGGTTCCGGGACAGGGTCCTACAATGAGCAGTTCTTC.

CDR3 in amino acids: CASSVSWGSWAGELFF. The CDR3, as DNA: TGTGCCAGCAGCGTAAGCTGGGGGTCGTGGGCCGGGGAGCTGTTTTTT. The V and J genes are TRBV9 and TRBJ2-2; D may be TRBD1 or TRBD2 (5 bases each). V was shortened by 1 base and J by 6 bases, with 16 bases between the two germline ends. Germline V gene data show CDR1 as SGDLS and CDR2 as YYNGEE. The CDR3 sequence is 16 residues long.

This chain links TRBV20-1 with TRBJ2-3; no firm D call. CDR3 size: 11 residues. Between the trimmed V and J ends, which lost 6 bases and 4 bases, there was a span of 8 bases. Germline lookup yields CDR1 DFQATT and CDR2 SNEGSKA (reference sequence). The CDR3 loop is CSAQIADTQYF. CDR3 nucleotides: TGCAGTGCCCAGATAGCAGATACGCAGTATTTT.

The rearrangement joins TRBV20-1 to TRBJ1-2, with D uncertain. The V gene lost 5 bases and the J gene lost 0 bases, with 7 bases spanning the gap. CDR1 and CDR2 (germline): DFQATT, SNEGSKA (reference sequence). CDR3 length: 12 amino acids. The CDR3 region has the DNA TGCAGTGCTCCCGGGCCTAACTATGGCTACACCTTC. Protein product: CSAPGPNYGYTF.

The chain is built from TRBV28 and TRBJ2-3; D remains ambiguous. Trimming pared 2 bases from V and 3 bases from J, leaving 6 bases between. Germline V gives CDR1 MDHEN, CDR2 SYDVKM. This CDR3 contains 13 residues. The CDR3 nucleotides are TGTGCCAGCAGTTTAGGCGTGACAGATACGCAGTATTTT. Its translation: CASSLGVTDTQYF. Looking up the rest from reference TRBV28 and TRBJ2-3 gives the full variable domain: DVKVTQSSRYLVKRTGEKVFLECVQDMDHENMFWYRQDPGLGLRLIYFSYDVKMKEKGDIPEGYSVSREKKERFSLILESASTNQTSMYLCASSLGVTDTQYFGPGTRLTVL.

The CDR3 DNA follows: TGTGCCAGCAGCCAGGACAGGGAGGACTATGGCTACACCTTC. Translating gives CASSQDREDYGYTF. This chain uses TRBV5-4 with TRBJ1-2; 8 positions match TRBD1. The V gene end was trimmed by 4 bases and the J gene end by 3 bases; junction bases not matched to a gene: 5. Per germline, CDR1 SGHNT and CDR2 YYREEE (reference sequence). The CDR3 has 14 amino acids.

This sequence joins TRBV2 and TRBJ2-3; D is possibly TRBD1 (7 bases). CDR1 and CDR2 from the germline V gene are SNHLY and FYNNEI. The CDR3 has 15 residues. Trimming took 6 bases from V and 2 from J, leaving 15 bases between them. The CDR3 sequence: CASSQGGRVTDTQYF. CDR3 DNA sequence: TGTGCCAGCAGCCAGGGGGGCAGGGTCACAGATACGCAGTATTTT.

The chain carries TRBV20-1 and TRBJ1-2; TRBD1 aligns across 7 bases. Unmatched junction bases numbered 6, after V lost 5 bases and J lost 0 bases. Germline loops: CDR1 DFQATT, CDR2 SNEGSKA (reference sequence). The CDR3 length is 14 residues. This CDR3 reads CSASRTGANYGYTF. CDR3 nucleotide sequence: TGCAGTGCTTCTAGGACAGGAGCTAACTATGGCTACACCTTC.

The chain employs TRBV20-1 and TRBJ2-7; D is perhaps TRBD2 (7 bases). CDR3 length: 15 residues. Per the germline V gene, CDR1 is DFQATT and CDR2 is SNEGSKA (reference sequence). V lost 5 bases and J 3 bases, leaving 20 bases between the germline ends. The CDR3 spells CSARTFGGLSYEQYF. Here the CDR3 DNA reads TGCAGTGCTCGGACGTTCGGGGGGCTAAGCTACGAGCAGTACTTC.

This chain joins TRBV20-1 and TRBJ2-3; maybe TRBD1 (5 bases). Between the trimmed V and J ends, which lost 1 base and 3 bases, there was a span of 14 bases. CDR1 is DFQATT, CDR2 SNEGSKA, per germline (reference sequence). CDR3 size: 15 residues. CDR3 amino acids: CSARAVRDGTDTQYF. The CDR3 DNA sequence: TGCAGTGCTAGAGCGGTCAGGGATGGGACAGATACGCAGTATTTT.

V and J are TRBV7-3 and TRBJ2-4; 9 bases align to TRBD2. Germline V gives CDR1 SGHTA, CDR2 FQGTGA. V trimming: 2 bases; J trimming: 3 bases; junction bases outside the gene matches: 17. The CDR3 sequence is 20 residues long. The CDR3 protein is CASSLLAGRFSDVGKNIQYF. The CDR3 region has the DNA TGTGCCAGCAGCTTACTAGCGGGGCGTTTTAGCGACGTAGGCAAAAACATTCAGTACTTC.

CDR3 DNA: TGTGCCAGCAGCGGGAACAGGGGAAGCTCTGGAAACACCATATATTTT. It translates to CASSGNRGSSGNTIYF. The V call is TRBV5-4, the J call TRBJ1-3; 7 nucleotides line up with TRBD1. The CDR3 covers 16 residues. Looked up from germline, CDR1 is SGHNT and CDR2 is YYREEE (reference sequence). V lost 4 bases and J lost 0; bases outside the gene matches: 7. The complete variable domain, with remaining parts taken from reference TRBV5-4 and TRBJ1-3, reads ETGVTQSPTHLIKTRGQQVTLRCSSQSGHNTVSWYQQALGQGPQFIFQYYREEENGRGNFPPRFSGLQFPNYSSELNVNALELDDSALYLCASSGNRGSSGNTIYFGEGSWLTVV.

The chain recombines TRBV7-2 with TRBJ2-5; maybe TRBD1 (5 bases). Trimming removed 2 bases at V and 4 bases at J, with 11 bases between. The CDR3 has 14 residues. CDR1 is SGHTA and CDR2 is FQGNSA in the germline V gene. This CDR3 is CASSLLGARETQYF. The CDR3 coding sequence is TGTGCCAGCAGCTTACTTGGGGCGAGAGAGACCCAGTACTTC.

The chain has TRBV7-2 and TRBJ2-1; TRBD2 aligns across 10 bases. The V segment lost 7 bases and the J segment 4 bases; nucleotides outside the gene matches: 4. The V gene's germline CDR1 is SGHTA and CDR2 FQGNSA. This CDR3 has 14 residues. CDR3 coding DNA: TGTGCCAGCATGGGGACTAGCGCTTACAATGAGCAGTTCTTC. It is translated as CASMGTSAYNEQFF.

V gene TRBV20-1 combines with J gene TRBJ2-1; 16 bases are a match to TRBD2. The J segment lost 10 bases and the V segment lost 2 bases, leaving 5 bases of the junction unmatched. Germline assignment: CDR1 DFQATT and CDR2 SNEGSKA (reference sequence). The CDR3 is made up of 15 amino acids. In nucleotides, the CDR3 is TGCAGTGCTAGACTACCGGGACTAGCGGGAGGGGAGCAGTTCTTC. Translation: CSARLPGLAGGEQFF.

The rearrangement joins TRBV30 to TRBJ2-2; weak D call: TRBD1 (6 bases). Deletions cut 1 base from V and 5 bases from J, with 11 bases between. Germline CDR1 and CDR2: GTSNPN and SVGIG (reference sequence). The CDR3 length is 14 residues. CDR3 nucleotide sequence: TGTGCCTGGAGTGGACGAGGGGGAACCGGGGAGCTGTTTTTT. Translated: CAWSGRGGTGELFF.

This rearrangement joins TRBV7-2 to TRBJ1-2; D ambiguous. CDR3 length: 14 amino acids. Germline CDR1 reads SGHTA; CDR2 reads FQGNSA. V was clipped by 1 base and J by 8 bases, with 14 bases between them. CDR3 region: CASSLGGRTGGYTF. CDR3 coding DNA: TGTGCCAGCAGCTTAGGAGGTCGGACGGGGGGCTACACCTTC.

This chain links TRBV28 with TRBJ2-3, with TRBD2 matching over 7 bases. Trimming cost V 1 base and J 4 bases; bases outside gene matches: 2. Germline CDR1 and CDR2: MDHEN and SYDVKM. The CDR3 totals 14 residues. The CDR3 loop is CASSLSLAADTQYF. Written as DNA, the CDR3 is TGTGCCAGCAGTTTATCCCTAGCGGCAGATACGCAGTATTTT.

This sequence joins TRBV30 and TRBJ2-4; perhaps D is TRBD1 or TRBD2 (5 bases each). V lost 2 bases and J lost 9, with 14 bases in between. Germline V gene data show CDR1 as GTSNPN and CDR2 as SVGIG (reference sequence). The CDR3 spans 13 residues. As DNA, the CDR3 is TGTGCCTGGAGTCATCAGGGCCGGGGCATTCAGTACTTC. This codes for CAWSHQGRGIQYF.

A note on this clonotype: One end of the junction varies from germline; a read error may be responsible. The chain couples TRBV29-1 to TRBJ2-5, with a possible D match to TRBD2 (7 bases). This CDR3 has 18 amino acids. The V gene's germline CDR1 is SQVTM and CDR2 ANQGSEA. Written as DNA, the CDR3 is TGCAGCGTTGACATCGGGGGGCTATCAGGGACGCCTCAAGGGACCCAGTACTTC. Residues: CSVDIGGLSGTPQGTQYF.